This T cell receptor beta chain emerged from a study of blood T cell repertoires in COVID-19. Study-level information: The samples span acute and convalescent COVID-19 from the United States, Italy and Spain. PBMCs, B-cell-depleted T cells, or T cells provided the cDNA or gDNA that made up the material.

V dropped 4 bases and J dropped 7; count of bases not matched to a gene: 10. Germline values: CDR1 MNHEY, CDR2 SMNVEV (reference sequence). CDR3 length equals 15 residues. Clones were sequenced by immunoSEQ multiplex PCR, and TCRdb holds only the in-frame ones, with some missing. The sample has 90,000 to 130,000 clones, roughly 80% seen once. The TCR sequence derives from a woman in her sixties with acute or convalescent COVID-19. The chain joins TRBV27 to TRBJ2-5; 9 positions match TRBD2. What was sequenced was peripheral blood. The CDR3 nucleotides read TGTGCCAGCAGTTCCCCCGGGACTAGCAGTCCGACCCAGTACTTC. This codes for CASSSPGTSSPTQYF.